The clone carrying this T cell receptor (beta chain) was recorded many times. Its cognate antigen is unknown. Germline CDR1 is SGHRS and CDR2 is YFSETQ. The V gene lost 1 base and the J gene lost 4 bases, with 10 bases spanning the gap. The CDR3 spans 14 residues. This sample was included in a study of T-cell reconstitution after alpha-beta-depleted transplantation in children. Unique molecular identifiers were used to barcode this TCRbeta library. Via MiXCR, TCRdb re-called the PCR reads, giving one row per CDR3 protein. The sample comprises 500,000 to 750,000 distinct CDR3 sequences, over 10% of which are singletons, and about 2.2% rests with the top ten. Study results and limitations: Several hundred graft clones that had expanded were reportedly the source of alpha-beta T cells about two months after transplant. At the one-year point after transplant, T-cell counts and TCRbeta diversity were found to come mostly from T cells that had been newly produced.

Material: PBMCs, mostly from graft donor cells, obtained 360 days after TCRalphabeta/CD19-depleted stem cell transplant. This sequence originates from a male patient aged 5 to 17 who had a stem cell transplant for acute myeloid leukemia, so the T cells may come from the graft donor. The chain is built from TRBV5-1 and TRBJ2-3; D perhaps matches TRBD1 (5 bases). The CDR3 DNA sequence: TGCGCCAGCAGCTTGTTAGGGGCACCAGATACGCAGTATTTT. Translation: CASSLLGAPDTQYF.